This TCR beta chain was retrieved from a study of cytotoxic CD8 clonotypes in ibrutinib-treated CLL. Background on the study: Investigators collected response samples after a median about 11 months of treatment, range 6 to 36. Average yields of about 260,000 productive templates and approximately 100,000 productive rearrangements characterized the samples. Study results and caveats: A rise in clonality was seen at ibrutinib response, and a fall back toward baseline was seen at progression. The study found baseline clonality above age-matched healthy donors, tracking circulating CD8+ T-cell counts.

With regard to this clone: The antigen is not known.

With 1 base clipped from V and 4 bases from J, the junction kept 16 bases outside the gene matches. The CDR3 spans 18 residues. The germline CDR1 and CDR2 sequences are SGHVS and FQNEAQ. The protocol was immunoSEQ multiplex PCR, while the TCRdb copy is restricted to in-frame clones and leaves out a portion. Of 250,000 to 350,000 clones listed, 65% to 85% were seen once; the top ten hold about 5.7%. Sequencing used PBMCs, obtained at disease progression, from a patient treated with ibrutinib. The chain joins TRBV7-8 to TRBJ2-7; TRBD1 aligns across 7 bases. The TCR sequence derives from a human donor with chronic lymphocytic leukemia. The CDR3: CASSLVSPQGSPPYEQYF. The CDR3 DNA is TGTGCCAGCAGCTTAGTTAGTCCACAGGGGTCCCCCCCGTACGAGCAGTACTTC.